The T cell receptor (beta chain) under discussion was sequenced for a study of graft-versus-host responses after intestinal transplantation. Study-level information: Recipients obtained multivisceral, liver-intestinal, or isolated intestinal transplants. Anti-thymocyte globulin was used for induction in all recipients, who then took tacrolimus and steroids for roughly three years. Study-level findings and limits: Early post-transplant HvG declines tracked with peak circulating GvH clone levels. Present in recipient marrow, GvH clones included some that appeared first in ileum or blood.

The data were produced by immunoSEQ multiplex PCR, yet TCRdb's version contains in-frame clones alone and is incomplete. The table lists about 15,000 clones, almost 80% of them singletons, with 7.5% to 9% in the top ten. To release intraepithelial and lamina propria lymphocytes, the graft tissue was processed. Trimming at V came to 6 bases and at J to 6 bases, leaving 10 bases not matched to a gene. Germline V gene data show CDR1 as KGHSH and CDR2 as LQKENI. There are 15 residues in the CDR3. With regard to this clone: Its antigen is still unknown.

Sample: ileum tissue, taken roughly 70 weeks after intestinal transplant. The sequence was collected from a human patient who received an intestinal transplant, so some T cells may come from the graft donor. The genes are TRBV18 and TRBJ2-1; TRBD1 matches 8 bases. In DNA form, the CDR3 reads TGTGCCAGCTCGAACCCCGGGACAGGCGGCAATGAGCAGTTCTTC. Its translation: CASSNPGTGGNEQFF.